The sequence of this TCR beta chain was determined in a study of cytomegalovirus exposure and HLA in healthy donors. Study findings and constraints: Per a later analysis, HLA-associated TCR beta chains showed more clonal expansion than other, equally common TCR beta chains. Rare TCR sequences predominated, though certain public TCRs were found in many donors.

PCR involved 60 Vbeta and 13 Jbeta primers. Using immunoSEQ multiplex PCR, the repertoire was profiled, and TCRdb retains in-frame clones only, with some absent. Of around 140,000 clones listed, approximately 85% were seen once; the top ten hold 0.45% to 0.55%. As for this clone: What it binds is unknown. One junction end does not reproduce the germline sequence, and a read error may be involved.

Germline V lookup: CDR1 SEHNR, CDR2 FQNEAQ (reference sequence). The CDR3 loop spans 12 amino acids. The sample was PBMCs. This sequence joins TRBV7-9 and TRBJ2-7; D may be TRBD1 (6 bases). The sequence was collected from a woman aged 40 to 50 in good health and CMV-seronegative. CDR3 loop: CSSSLVQGEQYF. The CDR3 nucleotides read TGTTCCAGCAGCTTAGTACAGGGCGAGCAGTACTTC. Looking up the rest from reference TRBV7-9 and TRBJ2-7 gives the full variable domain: DTGVSQNPRHKITKRGQNVTFRCDPISEHNRLYWYRQTLGQGPEFLTYFQNEAQLEKSRLLSDRFSAERPKGSFSTLEIQRTEQGDSAMYLCSSSLVQGEQYFGPGTRLTVT.